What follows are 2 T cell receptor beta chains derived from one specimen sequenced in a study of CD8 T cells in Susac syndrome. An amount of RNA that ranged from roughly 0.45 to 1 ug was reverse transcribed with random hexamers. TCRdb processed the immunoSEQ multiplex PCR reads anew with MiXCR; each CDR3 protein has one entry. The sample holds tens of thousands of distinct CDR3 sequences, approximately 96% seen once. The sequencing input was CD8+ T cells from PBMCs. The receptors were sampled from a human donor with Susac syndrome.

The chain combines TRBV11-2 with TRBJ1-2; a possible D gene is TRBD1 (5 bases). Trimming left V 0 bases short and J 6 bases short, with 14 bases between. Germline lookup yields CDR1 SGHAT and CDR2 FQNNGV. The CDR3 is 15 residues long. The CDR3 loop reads CASSLDIGTLDGYTF. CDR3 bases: TGTGCCAGCAGCTTAGACATCGGGACGCTTGATGGCTACACCTTC.

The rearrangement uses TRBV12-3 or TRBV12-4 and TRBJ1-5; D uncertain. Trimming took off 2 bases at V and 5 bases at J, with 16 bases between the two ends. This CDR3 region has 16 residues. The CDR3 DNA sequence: TGTGCCAGCAGTTTAACGGTGGTCGCCGTTGATCAGCCCCAGCATTTT. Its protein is CASSLTVVAVDQPQHF.